The source of this T cell receptor beta chain is a study of blood T cell repertoires in COVID-19. Looking at the study overall: Samples came from the United States, Italy and Spain, spanning acute and convalescent COVID-19. Nucleic acid was either cDNA or gDNA, and it came from T cells, B-cell-depleted T cells, or PBMCs.

Libraries were prepared by immunoSEQ multiplex PCR; TCRdb keeps only in-frame clonotypes and omits some of them. The data show some 150,000 clones, with over 75% seen just once and roughly 1.2% held by the top ten. Participants spanned ages roughly 18 to 95 years and resided in roughly 26 US areas. Assignments of participants to cohorts depended upon their own reported clinical history. CDR1 and CDR2 from the germline V gene are SGHAT and FQDESV (reference sequence). The CDR3 is 14 residues long. The V gene lost 3 bases and the J gene lost 2 bases, with 9 bases spanning the gap. This clonotype originated in a human donor with acute COVID-19. The donor label of this sample is uncertain. The chain recombines TRBV11-1 with TRBJ2-3; D uncertain. Sequenced sample: PBMCs or T cells enriched from blood (not recorded which). In nucleotides, the CDR3 is TGTGCCAGCAGCTTTGGTGACTTCACAGATACGCAGTATTTT. Protein product: CASSFGDFTDTQYF.